The 4 T cell receptor beta chains below were found in one sample sequenced in a study of PD-1 blockade in classical Hodgkin lymphoma. The time point is: cycle 4 day 1 (C4D1), after six to seven weeks of nivolumab. All patients experienced relapse after autologous stem cell transplantation, and brentuximab vedotin exposure was variable. The data were produced by immunoSEQ multiplex PCR, yet TCRdb's version contains in-frame clones alone and is incomplete. The sample lists 23,000 or so clones, more than 75% seen once, with 22% in the top ten. Sequences were derived from peripheral blood mononuclear cells (PBMCs), sampled before the fourth cycle of nivolumab. The origin of the receptors is a human donor with classical Hodgkin lymphoma.

J is TRBJ2-1 and V is TRBV11-2; 14 bases line up with TRBD2. The CDR3 runs 17 residues. Trimming at V came to 5 bases and at J to 7 bases, leaving 10 bases not matched to a gene. Germline CDR1 reads SGHAT; CDR2 reads FQNNGV. For the CDR3, the DNA is TGTGCCAGCAGCACTTATTCGGGACTAGCGGGAGCTAATGAGCAGTTCTTC. Translated, it gives CASSTYSGLAGANEQFF.

The chain links TRBV7-9 to TRBJ2-7; D gene unclear. Germline values: CDR1 SEHNR, CDR2 FQNEAQ (reference sequence). V lost 3 bases to trimming and J lost 0 bases, with 12 bases between them. The CDR3 loop spans 15 amino acids. CDR3 bases: TGTGCCAGCAGCTTCTATAGTCCCAGCTCCTACGAGCAGTACTTC. Translation: CASSFYSPSSYEQYF.

The rearrangement links TRBV13 to TRBJ1-5; 7 bases agree with TRBD1. Germline V CDR1 and CDR2: PRHDT, FYEKMQ (reference sequence). The length of the CDR3 is 14 residues. With 5 bases clipped from V and 3 bases from J, the junction kept 4 bases outside the gene matches. The CDR3 is CASSRGGPNQPQHF. In DNA, the CDR3 is TGTGCCAGCAGCAGAGGGGGCCCCAATCAGCCCCAGCATTTT.

The chain has TRBV11-3 and TRBJ2-3; no clear D gene. Trimming took off 5 bases at V and 4 bases at J, with 10 bases between the two ends. Germline V gives CDR1 SGHNT, CDR2 YENEEA. CDR3 length equals 13 residues. In nucleotides, the CDR3 is TGTGCCAGCAGCCCCTTTGTGGCAGATACGCAGTATTTT. Translated, it gives CASSPFVADTQYF.